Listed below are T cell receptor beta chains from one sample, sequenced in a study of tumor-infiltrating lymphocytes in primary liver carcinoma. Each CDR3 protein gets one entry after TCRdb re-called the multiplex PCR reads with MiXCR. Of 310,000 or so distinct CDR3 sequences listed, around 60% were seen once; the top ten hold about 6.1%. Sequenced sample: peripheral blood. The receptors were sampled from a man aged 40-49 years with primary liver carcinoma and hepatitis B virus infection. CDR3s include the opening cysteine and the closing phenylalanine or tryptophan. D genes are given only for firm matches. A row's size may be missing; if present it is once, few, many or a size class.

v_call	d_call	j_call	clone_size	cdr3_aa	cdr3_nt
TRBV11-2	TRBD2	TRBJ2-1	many	CASSFGTGGPNEQFF	TGTGCCAGCAGCTTCGGAACGGGAGGGCCGAATGAGCAGTTCTTC
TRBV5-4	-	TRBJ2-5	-	CASSPPGDSRGETHYF	TGTGCCAGCAGCCCTCCCGGGGACTCTAGAGGAGAGACCCACTACTTC
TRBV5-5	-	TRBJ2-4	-	CASSLGSAGAKNIQYF	TGTGCCAGCAGCCTGGGCTCTGCGGGGGCCAAAAACATTCAGTACTTC
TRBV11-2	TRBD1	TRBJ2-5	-	CTSSLAGQGATQYF	TGTACCAGCAGTCTCGCAGGACAGGGGGCGACCCAGTACTTC
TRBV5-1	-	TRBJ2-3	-	CASSLGKLRTDTQYF	TGCGCCAGCAGCTTGGGCAAGTTACGCACAGATACGCAGTATTTT
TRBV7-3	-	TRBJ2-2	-	CASSPHPSAGELFF	TGTGCCAGCAGCCCCCATCCCTCCGCCGGGGAGCTGTTTTTT
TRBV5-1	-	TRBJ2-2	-	CASTRYANTGELFF	TGCGCCAGCACGCGGTATGCGAACACCGGGGAGCTGTTTTTT
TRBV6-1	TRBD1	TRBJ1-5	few	CASSVTGTNQPQHF	TGTGCCAGCAGTGTGACAGGGACAAATCAGCCCCAGCATTTT
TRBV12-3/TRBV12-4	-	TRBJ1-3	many	CASRTVDGNTIYF	TGTGCCAGTAGGACAGTGGATGGAAACACCATATATTTT
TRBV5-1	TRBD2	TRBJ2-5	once	CASSLVASGEIQYF	TGCGCCAGCAGCTTGGTCGCTAGCGGAGAGATCCAGTACTTC
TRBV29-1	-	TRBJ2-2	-	CSVLGPGPIGELFF	TGCAGCGTCCTCGGTCCGGGACCCATCGGGGAGCTGTTTTTT
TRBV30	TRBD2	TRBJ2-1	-	CAWSVLAGGAYNEQFF	TGTGCCTGGAGTGTTTTAGCGGGGGGGGCTTACAATGAGCAGTTCTTC
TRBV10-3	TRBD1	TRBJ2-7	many	CAISPGQGYEQYF	TGTGCCATCAGCCCGGGACAGGGCTACGAGCAGTACTTC
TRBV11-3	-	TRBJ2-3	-	CASSLEGTFPDMQYF	TGTGCCAGTAGCTTAGAAGGGACCTTTCCAGATATGCAGTATTTT
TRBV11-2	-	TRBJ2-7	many	CASSSPGYEQYF	TGTGCCAGCAGCTCCCCGGGATACGAGCAGTACTTC
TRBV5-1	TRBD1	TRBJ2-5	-	CASSLDRGTETQYF	TGCGCCAGCAGCTTGGACAGGGGGACAGAGACCCAGTACTTC
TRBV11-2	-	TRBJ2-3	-	CASSPMAGTQYF	TGTGCCAGCAGCCCCATGGCAGGTACGCAGTATTTC
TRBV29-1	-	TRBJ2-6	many	CSVAGRANVLTF	TGCAGCGTTGCGGGTCGGGCCAACGTCCTGACTTTC
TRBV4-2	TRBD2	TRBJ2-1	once	CVSSQLAGGVLEQFF	TGTGTCAGCAGTCAGCTAGCGGGAGGGGTCCTTGAGCAGTTCTTC
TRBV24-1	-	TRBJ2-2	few	CATSGQEVTGELFF	TGTGCCACCAGTGGCCAAGAGGTGACCGGGGAGCTGTTTTTT
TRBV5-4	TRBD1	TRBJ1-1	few	CASSLQGAGTEAFF	TGTGCCAGCAGCTTGCAGGGGGCGGGCACTGAAGCTTTCTTT
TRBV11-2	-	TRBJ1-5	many	CASSLALGQPQHF	TGTGCCAGCAGCTTGGCTCTGGGTCAGCCCCAGCATTTT
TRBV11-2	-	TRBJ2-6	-	CASSSSGDNVMTF	TGTGCCAGCAGCTCGTCTGGGGACAACGTCATGACTTTC
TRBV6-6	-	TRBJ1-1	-	CASTGPLNTEAFF	TGTGCCAGCACGGGTCCACTTAACACTGAAGCTTTCTTT
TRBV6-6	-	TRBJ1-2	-	CATYFGSYGYTF	TGTGCCACATACTTCGGGTCCTATGGCTACACCTTC
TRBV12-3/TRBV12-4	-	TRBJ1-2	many	CASSQGNYGYTF	TGCGCCAGTAGTCAGGGAAACTATGGCTACACCTTC
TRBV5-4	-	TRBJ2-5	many	CASSSRGIQETQYF	TGTGCCAGCAGCAGCCGCGGGATCCAAGAGACCCAGTACTTC
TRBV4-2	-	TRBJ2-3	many	CASSQDGWRNPDTQYF	TGTGCCAGCAGCCAGGATGGTTGGCGGAACCCGGATACGCAGTATTTT
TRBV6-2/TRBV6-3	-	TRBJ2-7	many	CASSYSSEQYF	TGTGCCAGCAGTTACTCAAGCGAGCAGTACTTC
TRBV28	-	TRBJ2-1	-	CASSSGNEHFF	TGTGCCAGCAGTTCAGGGAACGAGCACTTCTTC
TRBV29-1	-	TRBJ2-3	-	CSISTDTHYF	TGCAGCATTTCCACAGATACGCACTATTTT
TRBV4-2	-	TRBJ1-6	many	CASSQDMQSSYNSPLHF	TGTGCCAGCAGCCAAGATATGCAGAGCTCCTATAATTCACCCCTCCACTTT
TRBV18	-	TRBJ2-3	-	CASSPPGAARVDTQYF	TGTGCCAGCTCGCCCCCGGGAGCGGCCAGGGTCGATACGCAGTATTTT
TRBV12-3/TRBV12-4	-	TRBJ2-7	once	CASSFQRLLPYEQYF	TGTGCCAGCAGTTTTCAGCGTCTTCTCCCCTACGAGCAATACTTC
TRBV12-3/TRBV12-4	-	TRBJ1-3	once	CASSLTQGNSNTIYF	TGTGCCAGCAGTCTCACTCAGGGGAACAGTAACACCATATATTTT
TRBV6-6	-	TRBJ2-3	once	CASRGPTDTRYF	TGTGCCAGCAGGGGGCCTACAGATACGCGGTATTTT
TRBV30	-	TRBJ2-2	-	CAWSTSDTGELFF	TGTGCCTGGAGCACGTCCGACACCGGGGAGCTGTTTTTT
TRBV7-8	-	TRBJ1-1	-	CASSLSSGTFMNTEAFF	TGTGCCAGCAGCTTAAGTTCAGGTACTTTCATGAACACTGAAGCTTTCTTT
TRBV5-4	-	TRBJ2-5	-	CASSLALRKETQYF	TGTGCCAGCAGCTTGGCATTGCGCAAAGAGACCCAGTACTTC
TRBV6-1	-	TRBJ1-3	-	CASTQDPPPGNTIYF	TGTGCCAGCACTCAAGACCCTCCTCCTGGAAACACCATATATTTT
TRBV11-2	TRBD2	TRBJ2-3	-	CASSLQGTSGRLDMQYF	TGTGCCAGCAGCCTACAAGGGACTAGCGGTAGGTTAGATATGCAGTATTTT
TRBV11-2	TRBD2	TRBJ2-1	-	CASISGTSGNSYNEQFF	TGTGCCAGCATCTCAGGGACTAGCGGGAACTCCTACAATGAACAGTTCTTC
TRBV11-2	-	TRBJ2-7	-	CASSEVGGLNEQYF	TGTGCCAGCAGCGAAGTGGGGGGACTGAACGAGCAGTACTTC
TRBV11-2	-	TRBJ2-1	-	CTSSLDITANEQFF	TGTACCAGCAGCTTGGATATCACAGCTAATGAGCAGTTCTTC
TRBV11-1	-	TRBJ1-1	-	CASSLVGKGQNTEAFF	TGTGCCAGCAGCTTAGTGGGAAAGGGGCAAAACACTGAAGCTTTCTTT
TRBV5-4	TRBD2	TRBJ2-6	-	CASSMGLAVAGANVLTF	TGTGCTAGCAGCATGGGACTAGCGGTGGCTGGGGCCAACGTCCTGACTTTC
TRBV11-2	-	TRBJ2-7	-	CANSIPFSYEQYF	TGTGCCAACAGCATCCCCTTTTCCTACGAGCAGTACTTC
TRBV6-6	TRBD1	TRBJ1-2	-	CASSAERTGQDYGYTF	TGTGCCAGCAGTGCAGAGAGGACAGGACAGGACTATGGCTACACCTTC
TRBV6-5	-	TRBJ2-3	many	CASSRTGTSTDTQYF	TGTGCCAGCAGCCGAACCGGGACTAGCACAGATACGCAGTATTTT
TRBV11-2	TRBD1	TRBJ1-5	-	CVSSLEWDSNEPQHF	TGTGTCAGCAGTTTAGAGTGGGACAGCAATGAGCCCCAGCATTTT
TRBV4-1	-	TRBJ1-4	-	CPSSQGRGWDEKLFF	TGCCCCAGCAGCCAAGGCCGGGGCTGGGATGAAAAACTGTTTTTT
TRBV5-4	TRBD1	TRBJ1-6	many	CASSPGQANSPLHF	TGTGCCAGCAGCCCCGGACAGGCAAATTCACCCCTCCACTTT
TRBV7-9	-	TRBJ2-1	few	CASNRDYNEQFF	TGTGCCAGCAACAGGGACTACAATGAGCAGTTCTTC
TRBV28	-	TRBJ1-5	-	CASSLLSAQHF	TGTGCCAGCAGTTTACTCTCTGCCCAGCATTTT
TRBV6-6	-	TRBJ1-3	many	CASSYGQGAIYF	TGTGCCAGCAGTTATGGGCAGGGCGCCATATATTTT